These T cell receptor beta chains were read from a single sample in a study of CD8+ T cells in alopecia areata. Sequencing was performed with immunoSEQ multiplex PCR; in TCRdb, only in-frame clones are kept and a portion is missing. The data contain 150,000 to 200,000 clones, under 80% of them singletons. Sequencing used CD4+ T cells sorted from blood, obtained between weeks 49 and 50, from a patient treated with tofacitinib. These receptors all stem from a human donor with alopecia areata. Both conserved end residues are part of each CDR3. A D gene is named only where the DNA matches it firmly. Size tells how often a clone was seen (once, few, many) or the class of an expanded clone, and some rows leave it out.

CDR3: CASSSDLGRGYTF
DNA: TGTGCCAGCAGTTCCGACCTGGGGAGAGGCTACACCTTC
V: TRBV6-5
size: few
J: TRBJ1-2
D: .

CDR3: CASASRGTVETQYF
DNA: TGCGCCAGCGCCTCCAGGGGGACGGTGGAGACCCAGTACTTC
V: TRBV5-1
size: .
J: TRBJ2-5
D: TRBD1

CDR3: CAWSAPGPQGRETQYF
DNA: TGTGCCTGGAGTGCCCCCGGTCCACAGGGACGGGAGACCCAGTACTTC
V: TRBV30
size: .
J: TRBJ2-5
D: .

CDR3: CASSFDLNEQFF
DNA: TGCGCCAGCAGCTTCGACTTGAATGAGCAGTTCTTC
V: TRBV5-1
size: .
J: TRBJ2-1
D: .

CDR3: CAYNRQANTEAFF
DNA: TGTGCCTATAACCGACAGGCGAACACTGAAGCTTTCTTT
V: TRBV30
size: .
J: TRBJ1-1
D: .

CDR3: CAWSPPFYRSEKLFF
DNA: TGTGCCTGGAGTCCCCCCTTCTACAGGTCCGAAAAACTGTTTTTT
V: TRBV30
size: once
J: TRBJ1-4
D: .

CDR3: CASSLDYSPLHF
DNA: TGTGCCAGCAGCTTAGATTACTCACCCCTCCACTTT
V: TRBV7-2
size: .
J: TRBJ1-6
D: .

CDR3: CASSNVYGYTF
DNA: TGTGCCAGCAGCAATGTCTATGGCTACACCTTC
V: TRBV5-4
size: .
J: TRBJ1-2
D: .

CDR3: CASSTELNYGYTF
DNA: TGTGCCAGCAGCACTGAACTTAACTATGGCTACACCTTC
V: TRBV7-2
size: .
J: TRBJ1-2
D: .

CDR3: CSVGTGNLYGYTF
DNA: TGCAGCGTAGGGACAGGGAATCTCTATGGCTACACCTTC
V: TRBV29-1
size: few
J: TRBJ1-2
D: TRBD1

CDR3: CASSLHPISGRGSYNEQFF
DNA: TGTGCCAGCAGTCTGCACCCTATATCGGGGCGAGGGTCCTACAATGAGCAGTTCTTC
V: TRBV28
size: .
J: TRBJ2-1
D: .

CDR3: CASSRRTGSGEQYF
DNA: TGTGCCAGCAGCCGGCGGACAGGGTCCGGCGAGCAGTACTTC
V: TRBV7-9
size: .
J: TRBJ2-7
D: TRBD1

CDR3: CASSEQSYEQYF
DNA: TGTGCCAGCAGTGAACAGTCATACGAGCAGTACTTC
V: TRBV2
size: .
J: TRBJ2-7
D: .

CDR3: CASSLEAGWSLNQPQHF
DNA: TGTGCCAGCAGCTTAGAGGCTGGGTGGAGCCTAAATCAGCCCCAGCATTTT
V: TRBV7-2
size: .
J: TRBJ1-5
D: .

CDR3: CAWSANGAGNQPQHF
DNA: TGTGCCTGGAGCGCTAATGGGGCAGGCAATCAGCCCCAGCATTTT
V: TRBV30
size: .
J: TRBJ1-5
D: .

CDR3: CASSLLQGVKAGELFF
DNA: TGTGCCAGCAGCTTGCTGCAGGGGGTAAAAGCCGGGGAGCTGTTTTTT
V: TRBV5-6
size: few
J: TRBJ2-2
D: TRBD1

CDR3: CSVEMGQFMNTEAFF
DNA: TGCAGCGTTGAAATGGGACAGTTCATGAACACTGAAGCTTTCTTT
V: TRBV29-1
size: .
J: TRBJ1-1
D: TRBD1

CDR3: CAISEAEYGYTF
DNA: TGTGCCATCAGCGAGGCCGAGTATGGCTACACCTTC
V: TRBV10-3
size: .
J: TRBJ1-2
D: .

CDR3: CASSYEIMNTEAFF
DNA: TGTGCCAGCAGTTACGAGATCATGAACACTGAAGCTTTCTTT
V: TRBV6-6
size: .
J: TRBJ1-1
D: .

CDR3: CASRQGDGYTF
DNA: TGTGCCAGTCGACAGGGGGATGGCTACACCTTC
V: TRBV5-6
size: .
J: TRBJ1-2
D: TRBD1

CDR3: CSVWTLGIQYF
DNA: TGCAGCGTGTGGACTCTCGGCATTCAGTACTTC
V: TRBV29-1
size: few
J: TRBJ2-4
D: .

CDR3: CASSHASYNEQFF
DNA: TGCGCCAGCAGCCATGCTAGTTACAATGAGCAGTTCTTC
V: TRBV10-1
size: .
J: TRBJ2-1
D: .

CDR3: CASSLGAQGNYNSPLHF
DNA: TGTGCCAGCAGCTTAGGCGCTCAGGGGAACTATAATTCACCCCTCCACTTT
V: TRBV7-2
size: many
J: TRBJ1-6
D: .

CDR3: CSVGTGLETQYF
DNA: TGCAGCGTGGGGACAGGTCTAGAGACCCAGTACTTC
V: TRBV29-1
size: .
J: TRBJ2-5
D: TRBD1

CDR3: CASSLPRGYGYTF
DNA: TGTGCCAGCAGCTTACCACGGGGCTATGGCTACACCTTC
V: TRBV7-2
size: few
J: TRBJ1-2
D: .

CDR3: CASTQGRSPLHF
DNA: TGTGCCAGCACTCAAGGGAGATCACCCCTCCACTTT
V: TRBV2
size: .
J: TRBJ1-6
D: .

CDR3: CASSLRERDGYTF
DNA: TGTGCCAGCAGCTTAAGGGAAAGGGATGGCTACACCTTC
V: TRBV7-8
size: .
J: TRBJ1-2
D: .

CDR3: CASSLRGKDSSYEQYF
DNA: TGTGCCAGCAGCTTAAGGGGAAAGGACAGTTCCTACGAGCAGTACTTC
V: TRBV7-9
size: .
J: TRBJ2-7
D: .

CDR3: CAWTLRVGTEAFF
DNA: TGTGCCTGGACCCTGCGTGTCGGTACTGAAGCTTTCTTT
V: TRBV30
size: .
J: TRBJ1-1
D: .

CDR3: CANSSMGEEQYF
DNA: TGCGCCAACTCCTCTATGGGCGAGGAGCAGTACTTC
V: TRBV23-1
size: .
J: TRBJ2-7
D: .

CDR3: CATSRPGAYEQYF
DNA: TGTGCCACCAGCCGCCCTGGGGCCTACGAGCAGTACTTC
V: TRBV15
size: few
J: TRBJ2-7
D: .

CDR3: CASSPDTYQPQHF
DNA: TGTGCCAGCAGTCCGGACACTTATCAGCCCCAGCATTTT
V: TRBV6-5
size: once
J: TRBJ1-5
D: .

CDR3: CAWTKSSGNTIYF
DNA: TGTGCCTGGACAAAGAGCTCTGGAAACACCATATATTTT
V: TRBV30
size: .
J: TRBJ1-3
D: .

CDR3: CSVGLVLADTQYF
DNA: TGCAGCGTTGGACTAGTCTTAGCAGATACGCAGTATTTT
V: TRBV29-1
size: .
J: TRBJ2-3
D: .

CDR3: CASSRRGDVMNTEAFF
DNA: TGTGCCAGCAGCCGACGAGGGGACGTTATGAACACTGAAGCTTTCTTT
V: TRBV14
size: .
J: TRBJ1-1
D: .

CDR3: CAWSALYEQYF
DNA: TGTGCCTGGAGTGCCCTATACGAGCAGTACTTC
V: TRBV30
size: .
J: TRBJ2-7
D: .

CDR3: CAWSVGQGNSPLHF
DNA: TGTGCCTGGAGTGTGGGACAGGGTAATTCACCCCTCCACTTT
V: TRBV30
size: .
J: TRBJ1-6
D: TRBD1